This T cell receptor beta chain was documented in a study of T cell responses to AZD1222 COVID-19 vaccine. Data came from immunoSEQ multiplex PCR; TCRdb stores just in-frame clones and leaves some out. The sample gives more than 50,000 clones, 70% to 85% of which show up once; about 19% is in the top ten. The study's findings and limits: Of spike-specific TCRs, nearly half reportedly target regions left unmutated in variants.

A remark on this clone: What it recognizes is unknown.

Sequences were derived from peripheral blood, sampled on day 0 of AZD1222 vaccination. The clonotype originates from an adult in good health.

The CDR3 coding sequence is TGTGCCACCAGTGGTTGGGACAGGGTGGTAAATGAGCAGTTCTTC. This translates into CATSGWDRVVNEQFF. The rearrangement joins TRBV24-1 to TRBJ2-1; 9 bases are a match to TRBD1. The CDR3 runs 15 residues. In germline, CDR1 is KGHDR, CDR2 SFDVKD. V lost 5 bases, J lost 7 bases, and 8 bases stayed unmatched.